This passage covers 7 T cell receptor beta chains from one sample sequenced in a study of CD8+ T cells in alopecia areata. Once RNA had been extracted, it was reverse transcribed into cDNA to act as the sequencing template. Data came from immunoSEQ multiplex PCR; TCRdb stores just in-frame clones and leaves some out. The sample consists of approximately 31,000 clones, approximately 80% of them appearing once. The specimen sequenced was NKG2D-low CD8+ T cells sorted from blood. The receptors here all came from a human donor with alopecia areata.

The genes are TRBV29-1 and TRBJ2-1; 8 bases fit TRBD1. The germline gives CDR1 SQVTM, CDR2 ANQGSEA. The ends lost 1 base at V and 3 bases at J; junction bases unmatched: 11. The CDR3 totals 17 residues. The CDR3 DNA reads as TGCAGCGTTGAAGGGACTTCGGACAGGGCCCTCTACAATGAGCAGTTCTTC. Encoded protein: CSVEGTSDRALYNEQFF.

The chain combines TRBV2 with TRBJ2-7; D unresolved. The V end lost 6 bases, the J end lost 4 bases, and 7 bases lay between the germline ends. CDR3 size: 11 residues. CDR1 and CDR2 from the germline V gene are SNHLY and FYNNEI. CDR3 DNA: TGTGCCAGCAGAGAACAGTACGAGCAGTACTTC. It encodes CASREQYEQYF. Full variable domain (missing parts from reference TRBV2 and TRBJ2-7): EPEVTQTPSHQVTQMGQEVILRCVPISNHLYFYWYRQILGQKVEFLVSFYNNEISEKSEIFDDQFSVERPDGSNFTLKIRSTKLEDSAMYFCASREQYEQYFGPGTRLTVT.

The chain links TRBV6-1 to TRBJ1-5; TRBD1 aligns across 7 bases. Germline V gene sequence: CDR1 MNHNS, CDR2 SASEGT. Trimming removed 5 bases from V and 1 base from J; junction bases left unmatched: 5. CDR3 length equals 15 residues. Here the CDR3 DNA reads TGTGCCAGCAGTTGGGAGGGGGCGAGCAATCAGCCCCAGCATTTT. It translates to CASSWEGASNQPQHF.

V and J are TRBV4-3 and TRBJ2-3; 9 bases map to TRBD2. Germline V gene sequence: CDR1 LGHNA, CDR2 YSLEER. V was clipped by 1 base and J by 6 bases; unmatched bases: 5. The CDR3 totals 15 residues. CDR3 sequence (DNA): TGCGCCAGCAGCCAAGTCTCGCGGGGGGGCGATACGCAGTATTTT. This sequence encodes CASSQVSRGGDTQYF.

The chain recombines TRBV18 with TRBJ1-1; the D gene is possibly TRBD1 (5 bases). V was clipped by 2 bases and J by 3 bases, with 10 bases between them. The CDR3 loop spans 14 amino acids. CDR1 is KGHSH and CDR2 is LQKENI in the germline V gene. The CDR3 loop reads CASSPGGVDTEAFF. In DNA, the CDR3 is TGTGCCAGCTCACCAGGGGGAGTGGACACTGAAGCTTTCTTT.

This clone was seen more than once but under ten times. The V and J genes are TRBV7-9 and TRBJ2-5; 8 bases line up with TRBD1. Germline CDR1 is SEHNR and CDR2 is FQNEAQ (reference sequence). V dropped 1 base and J dropped 5; count of bases not matched to a gene: 6. The CDR3 consists of 15 residues. CDR3 amino acids: CASSLGQGLEETQYF. The CDR3 coding sequence is TGTGCCAGCAGCTTAGGACAGGGGTTGGAGGAGACCCAGTACTTC.

By share, this clone counts as medium-sized. The rearrangement uses TRBV6-4 and TRBJ2-2; 7 nucleotides line up with TRBD1. V lost 4 bases and J lost 4; bases outside the gene matches: 3. CDR3 size: 14 residues. Germline V lookup: CDR1 MRHNA, CDR2 SNTAGT. In nucleotides, the CDR3 is TGTGCCAGCAGTGGACAGGGAACCACCGGGGAGCTGTTTTTT. This translates into CASSGQGTTGELFF.